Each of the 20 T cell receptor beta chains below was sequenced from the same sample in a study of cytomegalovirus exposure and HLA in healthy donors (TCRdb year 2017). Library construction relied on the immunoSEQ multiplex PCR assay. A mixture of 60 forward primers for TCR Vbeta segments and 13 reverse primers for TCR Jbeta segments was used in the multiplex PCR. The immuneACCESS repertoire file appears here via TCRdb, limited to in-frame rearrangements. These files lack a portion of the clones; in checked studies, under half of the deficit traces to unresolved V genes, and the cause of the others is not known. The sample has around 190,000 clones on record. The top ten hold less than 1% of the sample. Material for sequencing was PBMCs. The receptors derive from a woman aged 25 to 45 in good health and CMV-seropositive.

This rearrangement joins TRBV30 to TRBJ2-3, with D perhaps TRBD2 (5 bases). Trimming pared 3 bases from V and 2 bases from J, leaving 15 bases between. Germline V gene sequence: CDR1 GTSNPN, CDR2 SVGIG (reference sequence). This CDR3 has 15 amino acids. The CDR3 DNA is TGTGCCTGGAGCCTAGGGAGCCTAGCCACAGATACGCAGTATTTT. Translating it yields CAWSLGSLATDTQYF. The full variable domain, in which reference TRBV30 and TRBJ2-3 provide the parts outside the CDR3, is SQTIHQWPATLVQPVGSPLSLECTVEGTSNPNLYWYRQAAGRGLQLLFYSVGIGQISSEVPQNLSASRPQDRQFILSSKKLLLSDSGFYLCAWSLGSLATDTQYFGPGTRLTVL.

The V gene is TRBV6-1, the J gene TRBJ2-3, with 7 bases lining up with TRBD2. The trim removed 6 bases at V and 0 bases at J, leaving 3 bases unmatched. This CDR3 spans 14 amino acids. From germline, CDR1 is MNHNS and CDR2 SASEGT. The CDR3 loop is CASRRTSSTDTQYF. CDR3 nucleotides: TGTGCCAGCAGGCGGACTAGTAGCACAGATACGCAGTATTTT.

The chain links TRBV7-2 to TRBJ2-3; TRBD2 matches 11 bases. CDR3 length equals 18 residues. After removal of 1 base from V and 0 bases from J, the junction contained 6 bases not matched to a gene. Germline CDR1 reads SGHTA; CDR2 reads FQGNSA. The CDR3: CASSLVILAGESTDTQYF. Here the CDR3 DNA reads TGTGCCAGCAGCTTAGTGATACTAGCGGGGGAAAGCACAGATACGCAGTATTTT.

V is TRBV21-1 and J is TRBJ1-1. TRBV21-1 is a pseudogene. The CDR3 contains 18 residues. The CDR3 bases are TGTGCCAGCAGCAAAGAAACGAAGAAAGGGGGGGTCCCTTGGGGAGCTTTCTTT. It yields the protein CASSKETKKGGVPWGAFF.

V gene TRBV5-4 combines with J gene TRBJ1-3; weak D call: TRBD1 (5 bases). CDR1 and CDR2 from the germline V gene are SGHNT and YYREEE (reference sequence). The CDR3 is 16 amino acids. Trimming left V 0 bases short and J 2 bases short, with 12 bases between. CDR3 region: CASSLAGRATGNTIYF. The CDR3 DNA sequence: TGTGCCAGCAGCTTGGCCGGCAGGGCTACTGGAAACACCATATATTTT.

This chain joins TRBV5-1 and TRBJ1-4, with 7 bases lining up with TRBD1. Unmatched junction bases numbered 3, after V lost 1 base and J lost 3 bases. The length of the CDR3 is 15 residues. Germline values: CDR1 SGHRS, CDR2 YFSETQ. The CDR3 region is CASSLRQGANEKLFF. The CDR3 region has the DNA TGCGCCAGCAGCTTGCGACAGGGAGCTAATGAAAAACTGTTTTTT.

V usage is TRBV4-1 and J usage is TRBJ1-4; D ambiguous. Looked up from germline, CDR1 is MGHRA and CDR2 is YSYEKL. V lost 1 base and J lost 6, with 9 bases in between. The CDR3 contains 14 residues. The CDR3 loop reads CASSQGTSDEKLFF. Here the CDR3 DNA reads TGCGCCAGCAGCCAAGGTACGTCGGATGAAAAACTGTTTTTT.

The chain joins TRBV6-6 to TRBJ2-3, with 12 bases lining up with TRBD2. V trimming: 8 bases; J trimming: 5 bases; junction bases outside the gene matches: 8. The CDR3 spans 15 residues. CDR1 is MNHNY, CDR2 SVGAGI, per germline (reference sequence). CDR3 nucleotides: TGTGCCAGCTTGGAACTAGCGGGAGGCGGAGATACGCAGTATTTT. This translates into CASLELAGGGDTQYF.

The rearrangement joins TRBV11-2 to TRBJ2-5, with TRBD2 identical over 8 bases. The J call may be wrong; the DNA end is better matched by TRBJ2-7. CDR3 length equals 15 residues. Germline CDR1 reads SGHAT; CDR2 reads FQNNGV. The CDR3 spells CASSLDELAVYEQYF. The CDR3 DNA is TGTGCCAGCAGCTTAGATGAACTAGCGGTCTACGAGCAGTACTTC.

CDR3 region: CASSENVGRSGNTIYF. In nucleotides, the CDR3 is TGTGCCAGCAGTGAAAACGTGGGCAGAAGTGGAAACACCATATATTTT. The chain joins TRBV6-1 to TRBJ1-3; no clear D gene. Germline CDR1 and CDR2: MNHNS and SASEGT. Trimming pared 2 bases from V and 3 bases from J, leaving 14 bases between. This CDR3 region has 16 residues.

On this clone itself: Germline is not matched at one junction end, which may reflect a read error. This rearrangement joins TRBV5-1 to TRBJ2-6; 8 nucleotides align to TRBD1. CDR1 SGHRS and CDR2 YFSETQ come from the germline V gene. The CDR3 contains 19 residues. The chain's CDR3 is CASSAPGQEFFRGADVLTF. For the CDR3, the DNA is TGCGCCAGCAGCGCTCCGGGACAGGAGTTTTTCAGGGGGGCCGACGTCCTGACTTTC.

CDR3 protein: CASSLALVLEQYF. The CDR3 nucleotides are TGTGCCAGCAGCTTAGCCCTCGTTTTAGAGCAGTACTTC. The chain employs TRBV7-2 and TRBJ2-7; D remains ambiguous. V gave up 0 bases and J gave up 7 bases, with 10 bases separating them. Germline lookup yields CDR1 SGHTA and CDR2 FQGNSA. The CDR3 has 13 amino acids. The full variable domain, in which reference TRBV7-2 and TRBJ2-7 provide the parts outside the CDR3, is GAGVSQSPSNKVTEKGKDVELRCDPISGHTALYWYRQSLGQGLEFLIYFQGNSAPDKSGLPSDRFSAERTGGSVSTLTIQRTQQEDSAVYLCASSLALVLEQYFGPGTRLTVT.

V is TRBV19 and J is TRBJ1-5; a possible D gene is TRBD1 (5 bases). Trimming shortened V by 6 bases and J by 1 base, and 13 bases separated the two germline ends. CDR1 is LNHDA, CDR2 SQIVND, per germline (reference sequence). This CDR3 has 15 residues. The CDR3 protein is CASRGGTESNQPQHF. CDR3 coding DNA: TGTGCCAGTAGGGGCGGGACGGAGAGCAATCAGCCCCAGCATTTT.

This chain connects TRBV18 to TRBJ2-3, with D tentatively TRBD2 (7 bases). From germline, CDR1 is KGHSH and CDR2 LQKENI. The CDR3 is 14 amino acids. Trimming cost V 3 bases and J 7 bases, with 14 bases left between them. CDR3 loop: CASSPNGGAYTQYF. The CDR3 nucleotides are TGTGCCAGCTCACCTAATGGGGGGGCATATACGCAGTATTTT.

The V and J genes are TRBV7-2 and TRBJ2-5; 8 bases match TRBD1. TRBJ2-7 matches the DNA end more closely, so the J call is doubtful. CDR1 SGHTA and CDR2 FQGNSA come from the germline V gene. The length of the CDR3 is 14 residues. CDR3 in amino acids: CASSLGTGPYEQYF. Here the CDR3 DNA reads TGTGCCAGCAGCTTGGGGACAGGACCCTACGAGCAGTACTTC.

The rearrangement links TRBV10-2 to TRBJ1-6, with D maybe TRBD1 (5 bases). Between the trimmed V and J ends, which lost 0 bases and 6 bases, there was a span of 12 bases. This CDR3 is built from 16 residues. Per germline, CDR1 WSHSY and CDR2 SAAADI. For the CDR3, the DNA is TGCGCCAGCAGTGAGTCGCAGGGCGGACGTAATTCACCCCTCCACTTT. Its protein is CASSESQGGRNSPLHF.

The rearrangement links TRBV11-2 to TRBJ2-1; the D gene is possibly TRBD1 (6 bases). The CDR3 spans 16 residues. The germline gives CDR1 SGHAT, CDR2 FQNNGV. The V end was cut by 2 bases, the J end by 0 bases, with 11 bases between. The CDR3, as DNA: TGTGCCAGCAGCTTAAATATGGGGGCCTCCTACAATGAGCAGTTCTTC. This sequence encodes CASSLNMGASYNEQFF.

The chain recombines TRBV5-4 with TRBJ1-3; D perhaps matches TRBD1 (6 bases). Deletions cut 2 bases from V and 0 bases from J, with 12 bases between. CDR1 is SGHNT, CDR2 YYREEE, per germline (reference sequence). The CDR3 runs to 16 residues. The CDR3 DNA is TGTGCCAGCAGCTTAGACAGGACGTACTCTGGAAACACCATATATTTT. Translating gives CASSLDRTYSGNTIYF.

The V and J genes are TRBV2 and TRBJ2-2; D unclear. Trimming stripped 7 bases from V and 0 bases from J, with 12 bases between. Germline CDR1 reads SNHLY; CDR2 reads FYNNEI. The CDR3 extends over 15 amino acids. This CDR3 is CASNGRGSNTGELFF. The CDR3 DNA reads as TGTGCCAGCAATGGTCGCGGATCGAACACCGGGGAGCTGTTTTTT.

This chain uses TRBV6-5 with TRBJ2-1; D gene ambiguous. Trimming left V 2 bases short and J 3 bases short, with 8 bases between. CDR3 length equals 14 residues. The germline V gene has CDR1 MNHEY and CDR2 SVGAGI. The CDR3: CASSYGQLYNEQFF. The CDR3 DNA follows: TGTGCCAGCAGTTACGGGCAGCTCTACAATGAGCAGTTCTTC.